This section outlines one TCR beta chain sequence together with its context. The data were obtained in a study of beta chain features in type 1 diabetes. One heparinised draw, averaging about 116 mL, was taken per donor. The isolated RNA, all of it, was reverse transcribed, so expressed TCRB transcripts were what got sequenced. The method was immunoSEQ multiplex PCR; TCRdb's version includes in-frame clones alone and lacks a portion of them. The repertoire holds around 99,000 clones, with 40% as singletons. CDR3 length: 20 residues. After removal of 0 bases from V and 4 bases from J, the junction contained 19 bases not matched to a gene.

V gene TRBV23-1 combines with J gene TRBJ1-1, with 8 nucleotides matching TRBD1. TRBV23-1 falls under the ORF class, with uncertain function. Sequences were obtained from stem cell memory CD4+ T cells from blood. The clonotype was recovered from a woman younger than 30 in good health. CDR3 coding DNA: TGCGCCAGCAGTCAATCATCCCGATCAGGACAGGGACCCTTGATCACTGAAGCTTTCTTT. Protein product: CASSQSSRSGQGPLITEAFF.